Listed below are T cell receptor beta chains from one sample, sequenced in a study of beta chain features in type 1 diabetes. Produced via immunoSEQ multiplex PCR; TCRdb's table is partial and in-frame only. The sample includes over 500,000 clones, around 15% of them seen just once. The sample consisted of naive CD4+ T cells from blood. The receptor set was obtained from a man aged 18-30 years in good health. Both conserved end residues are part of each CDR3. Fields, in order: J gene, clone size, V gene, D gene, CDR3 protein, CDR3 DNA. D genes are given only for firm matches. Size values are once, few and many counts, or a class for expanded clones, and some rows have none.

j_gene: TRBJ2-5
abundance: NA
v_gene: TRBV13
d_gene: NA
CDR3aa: CASSRYTYWETQYF
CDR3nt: TGTGCCAGCAGCCGCTACACCTACTGGGAGACCCAGTACTTC

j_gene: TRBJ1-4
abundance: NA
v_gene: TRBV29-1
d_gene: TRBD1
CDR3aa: CSANGQGVEKLFF
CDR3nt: TGCAGCGCCAATGGACAGGGTGTTGAAAAACTGTTTTTT

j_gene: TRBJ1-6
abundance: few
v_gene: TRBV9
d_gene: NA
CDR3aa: CASSPGVGNSPLHF
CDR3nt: TGTGCCAGCAGCCCCGGGGTCGGCAATTCACCCCTCCACTTT

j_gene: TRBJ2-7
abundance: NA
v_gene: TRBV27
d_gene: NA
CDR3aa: CASRGWSSYEQYF
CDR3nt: TGTGCCAGCAGGGGCTGGTCCTCCTACGAGCAGTACTTC

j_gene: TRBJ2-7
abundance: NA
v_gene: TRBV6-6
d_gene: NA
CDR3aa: CASSSQGTTYEQYF
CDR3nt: TGTGCCAGCAGTTCCCAGGGGACAACCTACGAGCAGTACTTC

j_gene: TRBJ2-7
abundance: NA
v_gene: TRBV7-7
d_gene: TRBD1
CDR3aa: CASSRDRGHEQYF
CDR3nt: TGTGCTAGCAGCCGGGACAGGGGGCACGAGCAGTACTTC

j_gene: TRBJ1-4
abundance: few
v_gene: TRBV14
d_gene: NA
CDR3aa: CASSQVGTPNEKLFF
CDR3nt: TGTGCCAGCAGCCAAGTGGGGACGCCGAATGAAAAACTGTTTTTT

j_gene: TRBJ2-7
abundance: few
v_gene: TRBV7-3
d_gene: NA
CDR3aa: CASSSPGAYEQYF
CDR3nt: TGTGCCAGCAGCTCACCGGGAGCCTACGAGCAGTACTTC

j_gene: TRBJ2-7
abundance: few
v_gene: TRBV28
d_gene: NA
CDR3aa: CASTPSGQLHEQYF
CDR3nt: TGTGCCAGCACCCCCTCCGGACAGCTCCACGAGCAGTACTTC

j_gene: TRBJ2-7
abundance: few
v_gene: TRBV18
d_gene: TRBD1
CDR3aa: CASSQRTGFGEQYF
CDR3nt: TGTGCCAGCTCCCAAAGGACAGGGTTTGGCGAGCAGTACTTC

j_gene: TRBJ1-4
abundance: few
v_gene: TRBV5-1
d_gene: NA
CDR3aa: CASSRQTTNEKLFF
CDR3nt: TGCGCCAGCAGTCGACAGACAACTAATGAAAAACTGTTTTTT

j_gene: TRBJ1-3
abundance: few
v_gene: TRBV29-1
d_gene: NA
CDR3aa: CSAQAISGNTIYF
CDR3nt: TGCAGCGCCCAAGCTATCTCTGGAAACACCATATATTTT

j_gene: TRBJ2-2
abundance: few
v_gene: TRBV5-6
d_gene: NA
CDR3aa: CASSPSTGELFF
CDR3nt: TGTGCCAGCAGCCCTAGTACCGGGGAGCTGTTTTTT

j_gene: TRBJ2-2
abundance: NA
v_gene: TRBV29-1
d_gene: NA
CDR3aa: CSVLGGLLNTGELFF
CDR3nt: TGCAGCGTCCTGGGGGGGCTGTTAAACACCGGGGAGCTGTTTTTT

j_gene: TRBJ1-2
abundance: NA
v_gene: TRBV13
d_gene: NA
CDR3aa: CASSLPTQNYGYTF
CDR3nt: TGTGCCAGCAGCCTACCGACTCAAAACTATGGCTACACCTTC

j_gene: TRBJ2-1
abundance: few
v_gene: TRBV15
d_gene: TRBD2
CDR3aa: CATSRLAGPSYNEQFF
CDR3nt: TGTGCCACCAGCAGACTAGCGGGGCCCAGCTACAATGAGCAGTTCTTC

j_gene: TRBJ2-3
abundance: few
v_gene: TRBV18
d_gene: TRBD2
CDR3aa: CASSPRSLAGVAADTQYF
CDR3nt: TGTGCCAGCTCACCACGCTCCTTAGCGGGAGTGGCGGCAGATACGCAGTATTTT

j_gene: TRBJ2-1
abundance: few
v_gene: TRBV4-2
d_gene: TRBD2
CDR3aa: CASSQVLAGGGEQFF
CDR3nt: TGTGCCAGCAGCCAAGTTCTAGCGGGAGGCGGGGAGCAGTTCTTC

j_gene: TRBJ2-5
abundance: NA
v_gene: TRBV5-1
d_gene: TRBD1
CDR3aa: CASSLGQGGETQYF
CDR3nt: TGCGCCAGCAGCTTGGGACAGGGGGGAGAGACCCAGTACTTC

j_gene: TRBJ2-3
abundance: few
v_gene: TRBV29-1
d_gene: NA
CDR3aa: CSVESTSEPDTQYF
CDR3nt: TGCAGCGTTGAGTCTACCTCGGAGCCTGATACGCAGTATTTT

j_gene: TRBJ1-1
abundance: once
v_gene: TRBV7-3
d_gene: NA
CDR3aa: CASTPRPTGWNTEAFF
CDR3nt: TGTGCCAGCACCCCAAGACCGACAGGTTGGAACACTGAAGCTTTCTTT

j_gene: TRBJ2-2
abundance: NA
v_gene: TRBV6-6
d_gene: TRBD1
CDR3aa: CASSPGTVGTGELFF
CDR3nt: TGTGCCAGCAGCCCCGGGACAGTCGGCACCGGGGAGCTGTTTTTT

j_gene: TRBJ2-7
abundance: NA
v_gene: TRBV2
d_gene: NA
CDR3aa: CASTAGTSYEQYF
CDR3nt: TGTGCCAGCACTGCGGGCACATCCTACGAGCAGTACTTC

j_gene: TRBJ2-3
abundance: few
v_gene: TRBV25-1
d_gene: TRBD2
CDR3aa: CASSESGIRGLVDTQYF
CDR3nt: TGTGCCAGCAGTGAATCAGGGATACGAGGACTAGTGGATACGCAGTATTTT

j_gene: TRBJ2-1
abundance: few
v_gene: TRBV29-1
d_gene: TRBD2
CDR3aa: CSVELAGGQYNEQFF
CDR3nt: TGCAGCGTAGAACTAGCGGGAGGGCAGTACAATGAGCAGTTCTTC

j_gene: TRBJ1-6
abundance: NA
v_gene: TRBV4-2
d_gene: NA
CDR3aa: CASSQVRVIPNSPLHF
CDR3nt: TGTGCCAGCAGCCAAGTTAGGGTGATACCAAATTCACCCCTCCACTTT